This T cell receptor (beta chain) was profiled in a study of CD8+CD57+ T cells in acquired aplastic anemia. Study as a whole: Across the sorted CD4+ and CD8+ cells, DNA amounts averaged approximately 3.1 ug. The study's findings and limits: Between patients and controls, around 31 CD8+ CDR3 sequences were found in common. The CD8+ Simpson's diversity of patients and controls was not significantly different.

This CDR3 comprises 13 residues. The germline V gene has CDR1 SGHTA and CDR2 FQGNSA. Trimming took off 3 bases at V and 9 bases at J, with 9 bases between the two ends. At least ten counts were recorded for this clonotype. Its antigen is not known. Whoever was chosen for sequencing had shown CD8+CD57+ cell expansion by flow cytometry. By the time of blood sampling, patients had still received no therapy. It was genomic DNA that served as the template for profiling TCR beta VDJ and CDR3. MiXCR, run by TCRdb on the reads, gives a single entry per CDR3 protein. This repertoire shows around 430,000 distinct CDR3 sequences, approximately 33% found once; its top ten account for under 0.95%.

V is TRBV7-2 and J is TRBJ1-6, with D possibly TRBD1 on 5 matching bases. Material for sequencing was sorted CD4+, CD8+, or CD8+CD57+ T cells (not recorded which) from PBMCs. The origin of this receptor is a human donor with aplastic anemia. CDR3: CASSLTEGSPLHF. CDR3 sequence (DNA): TGTGCCAGCAGCTTGACAGAGGGTTCACCCCTCCACTTT. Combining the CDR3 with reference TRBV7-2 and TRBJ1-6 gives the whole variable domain GAGVSQSPSNKVTEKGKDVELRCDPISGHTALYWYRQSLGQGLEFLIYFQGNSAPDKSGLPSDRFSAERTGGSVSTLTIQRTQQEDSAVYLCASSLTEGSPLHFGNGTRLTVT.